This passage covers 30 T cell receptor beta chains from one sample sequenced in a study of blood T cell repertoires in COVID-19 (dated by TCRdb to 2020 to 2021). The library was made by the immunoSEQ multiplex PCR assay. This immuneACCESS table, as held by TCRdb, lists in-frame sequences with V and J called but not all clones. Of the missing ones, under half trace to an unresolved V gene in checked studies; the others have no known cause. The sample records tens of thousands of clones, more than 80% of which are singletons. Around 27% of the sample rests with the top ten. Sequencing was carried out using peripheral blood. These receptor sequences come from a woman older than 75 with acute or convalescent COVID-19.

The chain uses TRBV9 and TRBJ2-5; 7 bases align to TRBD2. Trimming removed 1 base from V and 2 bases from J; junction bases left unmatched: 14. This CDR3 region has 18 residues. The germline CDR1 and CDR2 sequences are SGDLS and YYNGEE. CDR3 protein: CASSVSASGGSGQETQYF. The DNA of the CDR3 is TGTGCCAGCAGCGTATCAGCTAGCGGAGGGTCGGGGCAAGAGACCCAGTACTTC.

This clone was observed a single time. This rearrangement joins TRBV7-2 to TRBJ2-5, with TRBD1 identical over 8 bases. This CDR3 has 15 residues. The germline gives CDR1 SGHTA, CDR2 FQGNSA. V gave up 2 bases and J gave up 5 bases; unmatched junction bases: 7. CDR3 nucleotides: TGTGCCAGCAGCTTAAGTTTCGACAGGGGCGAGACCCAGTACTTC. It translates to CASSLSFDRGETQYF.

The V call is TRBV19, the J call TRBJ2-2; 11 bases map to TRBD1. This CDR3 is 16 amino acids long. Unmatched junction bases numbered 5, after V lost 3 bases and J lost 5 bases. Germline assignment: CDR1 LNHDA and CDR2 SQIVND (reference sequence). In DNA, the CDR3 is TGTGCCAGTAGTATTTGGACAGGGGGCCGGACCGGGGAGCTGTTTTTT. It translates to CASSIWTGGRTGELFF.

The rearrangement uses TRBV6-2 or TRBV6-3 and TRBJ1-5, with 10 bases fitting TRBD1. There are 17 residues in the CDR3. Trimming took 2 bases from V and 3 from J; bases not matched to a gene: 7. CDR1 and CDR2 from the germline V gene are MNHEY and SVGEGT. The CDR3 coding sequence is TGTGCCAGCAGTTACCTTTCCGGGACAGGGGCCAATCAGCCCCAGCATTTT. Its protein product is CASSYLSGTGANQPQHF.

The chain carries TRBV10-3 and TRBJ2-1; 11 bases align to TRBD1. J gave up 0 bases and V 6 bases, and 4 bases lay outside the gene matches. This CDR3 region has 16 residues. Germline CDR1 ENHRY, CDR2 SYGVKD. CDR3 DNA: TGTGCCATCAGAACGGGACAGGGGGTCTCCTACAATGAGCAGTTCTTC. Protein product: CAIRTGQGVSYNEQFF.

CDR3 protein: CASSPSQDNEQFF. The CDR3 DNA is TGTGCCAGCTCACCAAGTCAGGACAATGAGCAGTTCTTC. The rearrangement links TRBV18 to TRBJ2-1; D not resolved. The V gene lost 2 bases and the J gene lost 5 bases, with 7 bases spanning the gap. CDR1 KGHSH and CDR2 LQKENI come from the germline V gene. The CDR3 has 13 residues.

The rearrangement links TRBV29-1 to TRBJ2-7; D possibly corresponds to TRBD2 (5 bases). The CDR3 length is 12 residues. The V and J ends lost 1 base and 7 bases respectively, with 11 bases between them. CDR1 is SQVTM, CDR2 ANQGSEA, per germline. The CDR3 is CSVEASGEEQYF. The CDR3 DNA follows: TGCAGCGTTGAAGCTTCCGGGGAGGAGCAGTACTTC.

The chain couples TRBV5-1 to TRBJ2-7, with 9 bases fitting TRBD2. This CDR3 has 16 amino acids. V was pared by 0 bases and J by 0 bases, with 4 bases of the junction left unmatched. Germline values: CDR1 SGHRS, CDR2 YFSETQ. The CDR3, as DNA: TGCGCCAGCAGCTTGGGAGCGGGAGGCCTCTCCTACGAGCAGTACTTC. This encodes CASSLGAGGLSYEQYF.

The V and J genes are TRBV23-1 and TRBJ2-2; tentatively, D is TRBD2 (5 bases). TRBV23-1 has ORF status, its function being uncertain. Trimming left V 0 bases short and J 7 bases short, with 15 bases between. This CDR3 has 16 residues. As DNA, the CDR3 is TGCGCCAGCAGTCAATCAAACGATTGCGGGTGCGGGGAGCTGTTTTTT. Translation: CASSQSNDCGCGELFF.

The chain has TRBV27 and TRBJ2-7, with D possibly matching TRBD1 (6 bases). Germline loops: CDR1 MNHEY, CDR2 SMNVEV (reference sequence). The CDR3 is 14 amino acids. V was trimmed by 3 bases and J by 5 bases, leaving 14 bases between them. The CDR3 loop reads CASSLKTGTDEQYF. CDR3 DNA: TGTGCCAGCAGTTTGAAGACAGGAACCGACGAGCAGTACTTC.

The genes are TRBV18 and TRBJ1-6, with a weak D call TRBD1 (5 bases). Germline CDR1 is KGHSH and CDR2 is LQKENI. V shed 3 bases and J shed 8 bases, with 8 bases lying between them. This CDR3 region has 13 residues. In DNA, the CDR3 is TGTGCCAGCTCACCTTCGGGGGATTCACCCCTCCACTTT. Translating it yields CASSPSGDSPLHF.

This chain joins TRBV5-1 and TRBJ2-3; TRBD2 aligns across 9 bases. Germline CDR1 is SGHRS and CDR2 is YFSETQ. This CDR3 is 13 amino acids long. The V gene end was trimmed by 6 bases and the J gene end by 6 bases; junction bases not matched to a gene: 5. This CDR3 reads CASKSSGSDTQYF. For the CDR3, the DNA is TGCGCCAGCAAGAGTAGCGGGAGCGATACGCAGTATTTT.

The chain joins TRBV3-1 (or the pseudogene TRBV3-2) to TRBJ2-3, with a tentative D call TRBD2 (6 bases). Germline CDR1 reads LGHDT; CDR2 reads YNNKEL (reference sequence). V was cut by 3 bases and J by 1 base, with 14 bases left in between. The CDR3 runs 16 residues. CDR3 in amino acids: CASSHARSGGTDTQYF. For the CDR3, the DNA is TGTGCCAGCAGCCACGCAAGGTCGGGGGGCACAGATACGCAGTATTTT.

There are a few counts of this clone. The J gene is TRBJ2-1, the V gene TRBV5-1, with 11 bases identical to TRBD2. The CDR3 has 17 amino acids. Germline V gene sequence: CDR1 SGHRS, CDR2 YFSETQ. V was pared by 0 bases and J by 6 bases, with 8 bases of the junction left unmatched. The CDR3 sequence: CASSLALAGGLVNEQFF. CDR3 nucleotide sequence: TGCGCCAGCAGCTTGGCGCTAGCGGGAGGACTAGTCAATGAGCAGTTCTTC.

The rearrangement uses TRBV7-9 and TRBJ2-3; D is unclear. CDR3 length: 14 amino acids. Germline V lookup: CDR1 SEHNR, CDR2 FQNEAQ (reference sequence). V shed 1 base and J shed 5 bases, with 10 bases lying between them. In nucleotides, the CDR3 is TGTGCCAGCAGCTTAGGTGGGTCGGGAGATACGCAGTATTTT. It yields the protein CASSLGGSGDTQYF.

The chain combines TRBV27 with TRBJ2-1; 12 bases fit TRBD2. This CDR3 is 15 amino acids long. V was pared by 6 bases and J by 5 bases, with 5 bases of the junction left unmatched. Germline CDR1 MNHEY, CDR2 SMNVEV (reference sequence). The CDR3 is CASRKGLAGNNEQFF. In DNA, the CDR3 is TGTGCCAGCAGAAAGGGACTAGCGGGCAACAATGAGCAGTTCTTC.

Written as DNA, the CDR3 is TGTGCCAGCAGTTACGTAAAGGGAGAGTATGGCTACACCTTC. Amino acids: CASSYVKGEYGYTF. V gene TRBV6-5 combines with J gene TRBJ1-2; D is ambiguous. CDR1 is MNHEY, CDR2 SVGAGI, per germline. The CDR3 runs to 14 residues. Trimming removed 2 bases from V and 5 bases from J, with 12 bases in between.

Concerning this clone itself: An end of the junction does not agree with germline; a read error may underlie this. The chain uses TRBV2 and TRBJ2-1; a possible D gene is TRBD2 (5 bases). The CDR3 sequence is 11 residues long. The V gene's germline CDR1 is SNHLY and CDR2 FYNNEI. The CDR3 DNA follows: TGTGCCTGCAGAGAGGGAATTGAGCAGTTCTTC. This gives the protein CACREGIEQFF.

The rearrangement links TRBV7-2 to TRBJ2-5, with D perhaps matching TRBD2 (5 bases). The CDR3 length is 16 residues. Trimming took off 1 base at V and 2 bases at J, with 14 bases between the two ends. CDR1 SGHTA and CDR2 FQGNSA come from the germline V gene. The CDR3 protein is CASSLVAGYWQETQYF. The CDR3 DNA reads TGTGCCAGCAGCTTAGTGGCGGGTTATTGGCAAGAGACCCAGTACTTC.

DNA of the CDR3: TGTGCCAGCAGCCTCAGCTCGGGACAGGGGGCGCGTAATGGCTACACCTTC. This encodes CASSLSSGQGARNGYTF. This chain joins TRBV28 and TRBJ1-2; the match to TRBD1 covers 12 bases. CDR1 MDHEN and CDR2 SYDVKM come from the germline V gene. V lost 6 bases to trimming and J lost 6 bases; unmatched junction nucleotides: 14. This CDR3 has 17 residues.

The rearrangement links TRBV19 to TRBJ1-2; 7 nucleotides line up with TRBD1. V dropped 5 bases and J dropped 2; count of bases not matched to a gene: 8. The CDR3 contains 15 residues. Germline V gene data show CDR1 as LNHDA and CDR2 as SQIVND (reference sequence). Here the CDR3 reads CASSLHRGVNYGYTF. As DNA, the CDR3 is TGTGCCAGTAGTCTACACAGGGGAGTCAACTATGGCTACACCTTC. Together with reference TRBV19 and TRBJ1-2, the CDR3 gives the full variable domain: DGGITQSPKYLFRKEGQNVTLSCEQNLNHDAMYWYRQDPGQGLRLIYYSQIVNDFQKGDIAEGYSVSREKKESFPLTVTSAQKNPTAFYLCASSLHRGVNYGYTFGSGTRLTVV.

Only one count was recorded for this clone. This chain joins TRBV3-1 (or the pseudogene TRBV3-2) and TRBJ1-5; tentative D call: TRBD1 (6 bases). V gave up 1 base and J gave up 5 bases, with 12 bases separating them. The CDR3 sequence is 15 residues long. Germline lookup yields CDR1 LGHDT and CDR2 YNNKEL (reference sequence). The CDR3 nucleotides are TGTGCCAGCAGCCAAGCTCAGGGGAGGGATCAGCCCCAGCATTTT. Protein product: CASSQAQGRDQPQHF.

The chain couples TRBV7-9 to TRBJ2-7, with D perhaps TRBD1 (7 bases). Germline loops: CDR1 SEHNR, CDR2 FQNEAQ (reference sequence). This CDR3 has 13 residues. Trimming removed 5 bases from V and 3 bases from J, with 11 bases in between. This CDR3 is CASSAGQNYEQYF. The CDR3, as DNA: TGTGCCAGCAGCGCGGGACAGAACTACGAGCAGTACTTC.

This chain uses TRBV5-1 with TRBJ1-2; D may be TRBD1 (5 bases). V was pared by 4 bases and J by 6 bases, with 13 bases between. Germline CDR1 reads SGHRS; CDR2 reads YFSETQ. This CDR3 has 13 amino acids. Here the CDR3 reads CASSRQGRDGYTF. CDR3 DNA: TGCGCCAGCAGCAGGCAGGGTAGAGATGGCTACACCTTC.

This chain's CDR3 is CASSPTGGAGEFYNSPLHF. For the CDR3, the DNA is TGTGCCAGCTCACCGACCGGCGGGGCAGGCGAATTCTATAATTCACCCCTCCACTTT. The chain recombines TRBV18 with TRBJ1-6; possible D gene TRBD1, 5 bases. CDR1 and CDR2 from the germline V gene are KGHSH and LQKENI. The CDR3 has 19 amino acids. Trimming pared 3 bases from V and 3 bases from J, leaving 21 bases between.

This chain links TRBV4-2 with TRBJ2-1; 13 bases fit TRBD2. Germline V gene data show CDR1 as LGHNA and CDR2 as YNFKEQ. The CDR3 loop spans 16 amino acids. Unmatched junction bases numbered 2, after V lost 4 bases and J lost 2 bases. DNA of the CDR3: TGTGCCAGCAGCCCTGGGACTAGCGGGACCTACAATGAGCAGTTCTTC. Translated: CASSPGTSGTYNEQFF.

Here the CDR3 reads CASSLAGGAGTDTQYF. CDR3 nucleotides: TGCGCCAGCAGCTTGGCCGGAGGAGCGGGAACAGATACGCAGTATTTT. This rearrangement joins TRBV5-1 to TRBJ2-3, with 7 bases matching TRBD2. Germline CDR1 SGHRS, CDR2 YFSETQ. The CDR3 totals 16 residues. With V trimmed by 0 bases and J by 3 bases, 7 bases remained unmatched.

The V call is TRBV28, the J call TRBJ2-5, with 7 nucleotides matching TRBD1. Germline loops: CDR1 MDHEN, CDR2 SYDVKM. The CDR3 covers 16 residues. Trimming removed 6 bases from V and 4 bases from J; junction bases left unmatched: 14. CDR3 protein: CASRTPAGGHLETQYF. CDR3 DNA sequence: TGTGCCAGCAGAACACCGGCAGGGGGTCACCTAGAGACCCAGTACTTC. Looking up the rest from reference TRBV28 and TRBJ2-5 gives the full variable domain: DVKVTQSSRYLVKRTGEKVFLECVQDMDHENMFWYRQDPGLGLRLIYFSYDVKMKEKGDIPEGYSVSREKKERFSLILESASTNQTSMYLCASRTPAGGHLETQYFGPGTRLLVL.

The CDR3 sequence is CASSLDYGTDYEQYF. The CDR3 nucleotides are TGTGCCAGCAGCTTAGACTACGGGACAGACTACGAGCAGTACTTC. The chain carries TRBV7-2 and TRBJ2-7, with 7 bases fitting TRBD1. Germline V gene sequence: CDR1 SGHTA, CDR2 FQGNSA. The length of the CDR3 is 15 residues. V shed 1 base and J 3 bases; nucleotides not matched to a gene: 6.

The genes are TRBV28 and TRBJ2-4; 9 nucleotides line up with TRBD1. CDR3 length: 13 residues. V shed 5 bases and J 12 bases; nucleotides not matched to a gene: 8. Germline values: CDR1 MDHEN, CDR2 SYDVKM. The CDR3 region is CASSRPDRGSQYF. The CDR3 bases are TGTGCCAGCAGTCGCCCGGACAGGGGAAGTCAGTACTTC.